Given below is one TCR beta chain in context. Its specificity is not known. The data derive from a study of T cell responses to AZD1222 COVID-19 vaccine. Study overall: Second doses at about 4 or about 12 weeks were pooled. Study-wide results and caveats: Vaccine-associated CD4 TCRs spanned spike, dominant at 160-218 and 743-854. Only a handful of AZD1222 recipients were seropositive at baseline. Spike-specific TCR depth and breadth grew after two AZD1222 doses.

Germline CDR1 is SNHLY and CDR2 is FYNNEI. This CDR3 contains 14 residues. V lost 1 base and J lost 6, with 12 bases in between. Libraries were prepared by immunoSEQ multiplex PCR; TCRdb keeps only in-frame clonotypes and omits some of them. The repertoire holds over 100,000 clones, with roughly nine tenths as singletons. Here the sequenced sample was peripheral blood, taken on day 0 of AZD1222 vaccination. The TCR was taken from an adult in good health. V gene TRBV2 combines with J gene TRBJ1-2, with D possibly being TRBD1 (5 bases). The CDR3 loop reads CASSEGKGIDGYTF. In DNA, the CDR3 is TGTGCCAGCAGTGAAGGCAAGGGGATTGATGGCTACACCTTC.